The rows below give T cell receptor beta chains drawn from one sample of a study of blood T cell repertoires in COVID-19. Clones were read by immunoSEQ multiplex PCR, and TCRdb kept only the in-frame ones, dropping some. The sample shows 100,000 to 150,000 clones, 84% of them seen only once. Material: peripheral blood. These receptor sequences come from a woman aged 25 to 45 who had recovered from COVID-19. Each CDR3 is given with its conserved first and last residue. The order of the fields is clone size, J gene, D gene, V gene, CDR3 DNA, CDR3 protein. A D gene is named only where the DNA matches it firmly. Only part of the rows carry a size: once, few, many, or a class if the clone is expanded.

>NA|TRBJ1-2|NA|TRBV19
TGTGCCAGCACCTTTTCGGACAGAACTAACTATGGCTACACCTTC
CASTFSDRTNYGYTF
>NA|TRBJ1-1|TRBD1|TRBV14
TGTGCCAGCAGGGAGTGGGGGACAGGGGTTACTGAAGCTTTCTTT
CASREWGTGVTEAFF
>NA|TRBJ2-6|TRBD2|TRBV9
TGTGCCAGCAGCGCTAGCGGGGGGGCCGCTGGGGCCAACGTCCTGACTTTC
CASSASGGAAGANVLTF
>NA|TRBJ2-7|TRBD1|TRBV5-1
TGCGCCAGCAGCGGGGCGAGGGGGCATTACGAGCAGTACTTC
CASSGARGHYEQYF
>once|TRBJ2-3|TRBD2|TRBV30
TGTGCCTGGAGTGTATTCGGCGGGGGGGCAGATACGCAGTATTTT
CAWSVFGGGADTQYF
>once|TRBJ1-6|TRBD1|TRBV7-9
TGTGCCAGCAGCACCCGGACAGGGCCTAATTCACCCCTCCACTTT
CASSTRTGPNSPLHF
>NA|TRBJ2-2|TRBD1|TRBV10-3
TGTGCCATCAGGGGACAGGTCATGGACACCGGGGAGCTGTTTTTT
CAIRGQVMDTGELFF
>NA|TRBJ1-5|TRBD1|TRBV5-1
TGCGCCAGCAGCTTGGGTACAGGGGCAAACAATCAGCCCCAGCATTTT
CASSLGTGANNQPQHF
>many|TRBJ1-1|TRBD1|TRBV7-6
TGTGCCAGCAGCCAGTTGACAGGGGGGAACACTGAAGCTTTCTTT
CASSQLTGGNTEAFF
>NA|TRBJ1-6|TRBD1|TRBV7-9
TGTGCCAGCAGCGGCCGGGACAGGGTTTCAAGCTCCTATAATTCACCCCTCCACTTT
CASSGRDRVSSSYNSPLHF
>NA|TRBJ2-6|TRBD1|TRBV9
TGTGCCAGCACCACGGGACAGGCCTTTTCATTTGGGGCCAACGTCCTGACTTTC
CASTTGQAFSFGANVLTF
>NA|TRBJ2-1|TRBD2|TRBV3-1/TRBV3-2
TGTGCCAGCAGCCAAGTGTTTCCTAGCGGGGGGGACTACAATGAGCAGTTCTTC
CASSQVFPSGGDYNEQFF
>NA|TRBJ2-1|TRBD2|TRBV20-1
TGCAGTGCTAGTCCAAAACTAGCGAGCTCCTACAATGAGCAGTTCTTC
CSASPKLASSYNEQFF
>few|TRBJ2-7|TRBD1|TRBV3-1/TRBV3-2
TGTGCCAGCAGCCAAGGGGGGACAGGGGCCTACGAGCAGTACTTC
CASSQGGTGAYEQYF
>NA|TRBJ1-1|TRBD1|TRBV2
TGTGCCAGCAGTGATGGACAGGGAACGAACACTGAAGCTTTCTTT
CASSDGQGTNTEAFF
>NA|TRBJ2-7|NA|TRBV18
TGTGCCAGCTCACCAGCGGCCGGGACACAGACCTACGAGCAGTACTTC
CASSPAAGTQTYEQYF
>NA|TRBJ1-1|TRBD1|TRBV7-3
TGTGCCAGCAGTACCGGGACAGAAAATTCTGAAGCTTTCTTT
CASSTGTENSEAFF